A single T cell receptor beta chain is shown here with its context. Its antigen is unidentified. This sample stems from a study of blood T cells in healthy people across ages. Overall study results and limits: Observed TCR beta diversity per million T cells went down as age went up. This fall followed a roughly linear course with age.

This CDR3 region has 15 residues. Germline-derived CDR1 and CDR2 are SEHNR and FQNEAQ (reference sequence). With each sample, at least 5 micrograms of total RNA were extracted. The second PCR ran roughly 7 to 11 cycles with a sample-barcoded 5' primer and J-beta primers. Each CDR3 protein gets one entry after TCRdb re-called the 5' RACE reads with MiXCR. Found here are almost 1 million distinct CDR3 sequences, approximately 50% of them singletons; the top ten hold 20% to 25%. The rearrangement joins TRBV7-9 to TRBJ2-5, with TRBD2 identical over 10 bases. The closer fit of TRBJ2-7 to the DNA end suggests the J call may be wrong. Sequenced input: blood. The sequence derives from a woman aged 55-75 years in good health. The DNA of the CDR3 is TGTGCCAGCAGCTTACTAGGGACTAGCGAACGCGAGCAGTACTTC. Translation gives CASSLLGTSEREQYF.